These 25 T cell receptor beta chains were all obtained from the same sample, sequenced in a study of graft-versus-host responses after intestinal transplantation. Intraepithelial and lamina propria lymphocytes were freed from processed graft tissue. The data were produced by immunoSEQ multiplex PCR, yet TCRdb's version contains in-frame clones alone and is incomplete. The profile shows some 29,000 clones, around four fifths of them singletons. This specimen consisted of ileum tissue, obtained 98 days after intestinal transplantation. These receptors were taken from a human patient who received an intestinal transplant, so some T cells may come from the graft donor.

This clone has only a few counts. This sequence joins TRBV5-1 and TRBJ2-1; no firm D call. Per the germline V gene, CDR1 is SGHRS and CDR2 is YFSETQ. This CDR3 contains 11 residues. Trimming shortened V by 6 bases and J by 7 bases, and 8 bases separated the two germline ends. CDR3 sequence (DNA): TGCGCCAGCACAGGTGGAAATGAGCAGTTCTTC. Translated, it gives CASTGGNEQFF.

The chain has TRBV6-5 and TRBJ1-1; D is undetermined. Trimming cost V 2 bases and J 2 bases, with 15 bases left between them. Germline-derived CDR1 and CDR2 are MNHEY and SVGAGI. The CDR3 length is 16 residues. CDR3 coding DNA: TGTGCCAGCAGTTACCTCCACAGCAAGCTAAACACTGAAGCTTTCTTT. Translated, it gives CASSYLHSKLNTEAFF.

V is TRBV9 and J is TRBJ1-6; no clear D. The CDR3 has 17 amino acids. Germline V CDR1 and CDR2: SGDLS, YYNGEE. Trimming left V 2 bases short and J 0 bases short, with 12 bases between. This CDR3 reads CASSVGVFSSYNSPLHF. The DNA of the CDR3 is TGTGCCAGCAGCGTCGGGGTCTTTAGCTCCTATAATTCACCCCTCCACTTT.

This rearrangement joins TRBV15 to TRBJ1-2; TRBD1 might be the D (6 bases). The CDR3 contains 16 residues. Germline-derived CDR1 and CDR2 are LNHNV and YYDKDF (reference sequence). The V end was cut by 3 bases, the J end by 5 bases, with 19 bases between. CDR3 bases: TGTGCCACCAGCAGCCGGACAGCCAAACAATTTTATGGCTACACCTTC. Amino acids: CATSSRTAKQFYGYTF.

The chain has TRBV25-1 and TRBJ1-1, with 8 bases matching TRBD1. V was clipped by 3 bases and J by 5 bases; unmatched bases: 5. Germline V gives CDR1 MGHDK, CDR2 SYGVNS. The CDR3 extends over 14 amino acids. This chain's CDR3 is CASSDPGGHTEAFF. CDR3 sequence (DNA): TGTGCCAGCAGTGACCCAGGGGGCCATACTGAAGCTTTCTTT.

The chain links TRBV11-2 to TRBJ1-4; unclear D gene. This CDR3 has 14 amino acids. Trimming removed 5 bases from V and 4 bases from J, with 11 bases in between. Germline V lookup: CDR1 SGHAT, CDR2 FQNNGV. The CDR3 region is CASSPRGVNEKLFF. CDR3 in DNA: TGTGCCAGCAGCCCCCGGGGTGTTAATGAAAAACTGTTTTTT. Filled out from reference TRBV11-2 and TRBJ1-4, the complete variable domain reads EAGVAQSPRYKIIEKRQSVAFWCNPISGHATLYWYQQILGQGPKLLIQFQNNGVVDDSQLPKDRFSAERLKGVDSTLKIQPAKLEDSAVYLCASSPRGVNEKLFFGSGTQLSVL.

The rearrangement links TRBV5-6 to TRBJ2-5, with D tentatively TRBD2 (6 bases). The J call may not be correct, given that the DNA end is closer to TRBJ2-7. The CDR3 runs to 15 residues. CDR1 and CDR2 (germline): SGHDT, YYEEEE. CDR3: CASSFGGGLSYEQYF. The DNA of the CDR3 is TGTGCCAGCAGCTTCGGAGGAGGGCTTTCCTACGAGCAGTACTTC.

V and J are TRBV30 and TRBJ2-7, with 8 bases fitting TRBD2. The germline CDR1 and CDR2 sequences are GTSNPN and SVGIG (reference sequence). V was pared by 2 bases and J by 3 bases, with 6 bases of the junction left unmatched. CDR3 size: 14 residues. As DNA, the CDR3 is TGTGCCTGGAGTTTGGCGGGGGGACTCTACGAGCAGTACTTC. This sequence encodes CAWSLAGGLYEQYF.

The J gene is TRBJ1-2, the V gene TRBV5-4; D perhaps matches TRBD1 (5 bases). This CDR3 is 16 amino acids long. The V and J ends lost 7 bases and 6 bases respectively, with 25 bases between them. Germline V gene data show CDR1 as SGHNT and CDR2 as YYREEE (reference sequence). In DNA, the CDR3 is TGTGCCAGCGCGCTTTCAAACCGGGGGGTAGGGGATGGCTACACCTTC. This gives the protein CASALSNRGVGDGYTF. The variable domain in full, completed from reference TRBV5-4 and TRBJ1-2, reads ETGVTQSPTHLIKTRGQQVTLRCSSQSGHNTVSWYQQALGQGPQFIFQYYREEENGRGNFPPRFSGLQFPNYSSELNVNALELDDSALYLCASALSNRGVGDGYTFGSGTRLTVV.

The chain has TRBV6-6 and TRBJ2-1; 11 bases are a match to TRBD2. Germline V CDR1 and CDR2: MNHNY, SVGAGI (reference sequence). The V segment lost 5 bases and the J segment 6 bases; nucleotides outside the gene matches: 9. This CDR3 comprises 16 residues. In DNA, the CDR3 is TGTGCCAGCAGTAGGAATAGCGGGGGGGCCCGCAATGAGCAGTTCTTC. Protein product: CASSRNSGGARNEQFF.

The V gene is TRBV29-1, the J gene TRBJ2-5; no firm D call. Germline CDR1 is SQVTM and CDR2 is ANQGSEA. The CDR3 length is 11 residues. Trimming took off 8 bases at V and 1 base at J, with 8 bases between the two ends. In DNA, the CDR3 is TGCAGCTGCTATTCCCAAGAGACCCAGTACTTC. Protein sequence: CSCYSQETQYF.

The chain has TRBV7-2 and TRBJ1-1; 8 positions match TRBD1. Germline-derived CDR1 and CDR2 are SGHTA and FQGNSA. The V segment lost 8 bases and the J segment 3 bases; nucleotides outside the gene matches: 5. The CDR3 is 13 residues long. The chain's CDR3 is CASRTGGDTEAFF. As DNA, the CDR3 is TGTGCCAGCCGAACAGGGGGGGACACTGAAGCTTTCTTT.

The CDR3 nucleotides read TGCAGCGTTGAGGACGGGACAGCCTATGGCTACACCTTC. Translated, it gives CSVEDGTAYGYTF. The V call is TRBV29-1, the J call TRBJ1-2; 7 bases are a match to TRBD1. Germline CDR1 SQVTM, CDR2 ANQGSEA. This CDR3 is 13 amino acids long. The trim removed 3 bases at V and 4 bases at J, leaving 5 bases unmatched.

The chain is built from TRBV6-1 and TRBJ1-3; D remains unclear. Trimming left V 2 bases short and J 1 base short, with 6 bases between. This CDR3 is built from 14 residues. Germline values: CDR1 MNHNS, CDR2 SASEGT. CDR3 in DNA: TGTGCCAGCAGTGAATTAGGGTCTGGAAACACCATATATTTT. Its protein is CASSELGSGNTIYF.

The chain links TRBV7-9 to TRBJ2-1; TRBD1 matches 9 bases. The V and J ends lost 4 bases and 4 bases, in that order; junction bases with no gene match: 5. There are 15 residues in the CDR3. The germline gives CDR1 SEHNR, CDR2 FQNEAQ (reference sequence). CDR3: CASSSGQGVYNEQFF. CDR3 in DNA: TGTGCCAGCAGCTCGGGACAGGGAGTATACAATGAGCAGTTCTTC.

The rearrangement links TRBV18 to TRBJ1-1; the D gene is possibly TRBD1 (6 bases). Trimming left V 6 bases short and J 6 bases short, with 14 bases between. CDR1 is KGHSH and CDR2 is LQKENI in the germline V gene. This CDR3 has 13 residues. This chain's CDR3 is CASSKPGVSEAFF. The CDR3 DNA is TGTGCCAGCTCCAAGCCAGGGGTCTCTGAAGCTTTCTTT.

The gene calls are TRBV5-1 and TRBJ2-5; D not certain. The J call is doubtful: the DNA matches TRBJ2-7 better. The CDR3 has 14 amino acids. The germline V gene has CDR1 SGHRS and CDR2 YFSETQ. The CDR3 DNA is TGCGCCAGCAGCGTGCGCCTCGATGGGTACGAGCAGTACTTC. The encoded protein is CASSVRLDGYEQYF.

This clone appeared a single time. The chain joins TRBV4-1 to TRBJ1-1; 8 bases fit TRBD1. The CDR3 spans 13 residues. Germline loops: CDR1 MGHRA, CDR2 YSYEKL. V lost 4 bases, J lost 6 bases, and 4 bases stayed unmatched. CDR3 sequence (DNA): TGCGCCAGCAGCCGGACAGGGAAACCTGAAGCTTTCTTT. Encoded protein: CASSRTGKPEAFF.

The chain couples TRBV19 to TRBJ1-4, with TRBD1 identical over 8 bases. V gave up 7 bases and J gave up 8 bases; unmatched junction bases: 6. This CDR3 spans 13 amino acids. Germline CDR1 and CDR2: LNHDA and SQIVND (reference sequence). Here the CDR3 reads CASNNRGLEKLFF. CDR3 DNA: TGTGCCAGTAATAACAGGGGGTTGGAAAAACTGTTTTTT. The whole variable domain, remainder taken from reference TRBV19 and TRBJ1-4, is DGGITQSPKYLFRKEGQNVTLSCEQNLNHDAMYWYRQDPGQGLRLIYYSQIVNDFQKGDIAEGYSVSREKKESFPLTVTSAQKNPTAFYLCASNNRGLEKLFFGSGTQLSVL.

J is TRBJ1-6 and V is TRBV18, with 11 nucleotides matching TRBD1. CDR1 KGHSH and CDR2 LQKENI come from the germline V gene. V was pared by 6 bases and J by 7 bases, with 5 bases of the junction left unmatched. The CDR3 sequence is 15 residues long. CDR3: CASSEGQGGNSPLHF. DNA of the CDR3: TGTGCCAGCTCGGAGGGACAGGGGGGGAATTCACCCCTCCACTTT.

The rearrangement joins TRBV27 to TRBJ2-7, with TRBD2 identical over 8 bases. Germline V gene lookup returns CDR1 MNHEY and CDR2 SMNVEV (reference sequence). Losses at the gene ends were 6 bases for V and 0 bases for J; bases not matched to a gene: 10. The CDR3 totals 16 residues. CDR3 sequence reads: CASSQDGGGSSYEQYF. CDR3 in DNA: TGTGCCAGCAGCCAAGACGGGGGGGGATCCTCCTACGAGCAGTACTTC.

On this clone itself: One end of the junction does not line up with germline, which may come from a read error. This sequence joins TRBV2 and TRBJ1-3; TRBD1 aligns across 7 bases. The CDR3 has 14 amino acids. The germline V gene encodes CDR1 SNHLY and CDR2 FYNNEI. In DNA, the CDR3 is TGTGCCAGCAGGGAAGACAGGGTCGGGAACACCATATATTTT. This sequence encodes CASREDRVGNTIYF.

The V and J genes are TRBV6-5 and TRBJ2-5; TRBD2 matches 12 bases. Germline CDR1 MNHEY, CDR2 SVGAGI. V lost 0 bases to trimming and J lost 5 bases; unmatched junction nucleotides: 4. There are 16 residues in the CDR3. CDR3 amino acids: CASSYSLAGGRETQYF. CDR3 coding DNA: TGTGCCAGCAGTTACTCACTAGCGGGGGGTAGGGAGACCCAGTACTTC.

The chain employs TRBV4-2 and TRBJ2-5; maybe TRBD2 (5 bases). The V end was cut by 0 bases, the J end by 1 base, with 12 bases between. The germline V gene has CDR1 LGHNA and CDR2 YNFKEQ. The CDR3 consists of 16 residues. The CDR3 loop is CASSQDPGLFQETQYF. DNA of the CDR3: TGTGCCAGCAGCCAAGACCCCGGACTGTTCCAAGAGACCCAGTACTTC.

This clone is categorized as large. Other DNA sequences of this sample code for an identical CDR3. This chain connects TRBV19 to TRBJ1-5; D is ambiguous. Germline CDR1 is LNHDA and CDR2 is SQIVND (reference sequence). The CDR3 spans 13 residues. V was clipped by 6 bases and J by 0 bases, with 6 bases between them. The chain's CDR3 is CASRVDSNQPQHF. The CDR3, as DNA: TGTGCCAGTAGAGTCGATAGCAATCAGCCCCAGCATTTT.